This T cell receptor beta chain is from a study of T cells after posttransplantation cyclophosphamide. TCRdb's copy holds only in-frame clones and misses some; the assay was immunoSEQ multiplex PCR. The sample records about 43,000 clones, roughly 87% being singletons. Details on this clone: What it binds is not known.

Busulfan-fludarabine conditioning, marrow transplant, and cyclophosphamide on days +3 and +4 were administered. Study findings and constraints: Donor CD8+ memory clones often dominated recipient blood repertoires at later times. Recipient CMV seropositivity and CMV reactivation strongly tracked TRB clonality. Tissue-infiltrating T cells from skin or gut overlapped little with blood T cells.

The CDR3 runs to 13 residues. With 0 bases removed from V and 4 bases from J, the gap between germline ends came to 6 bases. Germline loops: CDR1 SNHLY, CDR2 FYNNEI. V gene TRBV2 combines with J gene TRBJ1-1; D gene ambiguous. This TCR came from a male patient between 55 and 70 years old who received an allogeneic stem cell transplant from a related donor and was CMV-positive. Some T cells may have come from the graft donor. Sequenced material: PBMCs, taken about 64 days after allogeneic stem cell transplant with posttransplant cyclophosphamide. The CDR3 region has the DNA TGTGCCAGCAGTGAAGCTTTCGGCACTGAAGCTTTCTTT. Its protein product is CASSEAFGTEAFF. The variable domain in full, with the rest retrieved from reference TRBV2 and TRBJ1-1, is EPEVTQTPSHQVTQMGQEVILRCVPISNHLYFYWYRQILGQKVEFLVSFYNNEISEKSEIFDDQFSVERPDGSNFTLKIRSTKLEDSAMYFCASSEAFGTEAFFGQGTRLTVV.